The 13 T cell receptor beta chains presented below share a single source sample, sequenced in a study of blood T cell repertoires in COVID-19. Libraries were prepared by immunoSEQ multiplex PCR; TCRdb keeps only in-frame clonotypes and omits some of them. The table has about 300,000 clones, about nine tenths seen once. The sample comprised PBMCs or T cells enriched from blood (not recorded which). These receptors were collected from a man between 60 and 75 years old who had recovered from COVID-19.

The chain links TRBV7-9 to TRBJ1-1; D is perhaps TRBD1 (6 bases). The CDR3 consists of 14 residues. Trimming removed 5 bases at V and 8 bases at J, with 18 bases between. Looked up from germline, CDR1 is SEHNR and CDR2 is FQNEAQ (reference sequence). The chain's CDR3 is CASSRDTRTSEAFF. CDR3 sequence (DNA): TGTGCCAGCAGCAGGGACACCCGGACATCGGAAGCTTTCTTT.

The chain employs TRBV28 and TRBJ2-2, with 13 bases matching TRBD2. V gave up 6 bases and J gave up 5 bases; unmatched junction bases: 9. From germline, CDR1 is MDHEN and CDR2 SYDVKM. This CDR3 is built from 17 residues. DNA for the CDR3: TGTGCCAGCAGCTCTACTAGCGGGAGGGCGAGAACCGGGGAGCTGTTTTTT. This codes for CASSSTSGRARTGELFF.

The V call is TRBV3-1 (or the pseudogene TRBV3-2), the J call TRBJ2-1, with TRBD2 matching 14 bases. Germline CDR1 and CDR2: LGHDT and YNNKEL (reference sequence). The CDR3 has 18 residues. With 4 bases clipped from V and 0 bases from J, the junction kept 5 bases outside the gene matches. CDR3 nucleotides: TGTGCCAGCAGCCTACGGACTAGCGGGAGGCGCTCCTACAATGAGCAGTTCTTC. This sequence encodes CASSLRTSGRRSYNEQFF.

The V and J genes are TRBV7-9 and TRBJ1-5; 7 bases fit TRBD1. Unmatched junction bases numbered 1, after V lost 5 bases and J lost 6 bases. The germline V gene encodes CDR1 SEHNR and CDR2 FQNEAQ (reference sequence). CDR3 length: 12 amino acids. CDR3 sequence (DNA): TGTGCCAGCAGCGAGGGGGCTCAGCCCCAGCATTTT. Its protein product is CASSEGAQPQHF.

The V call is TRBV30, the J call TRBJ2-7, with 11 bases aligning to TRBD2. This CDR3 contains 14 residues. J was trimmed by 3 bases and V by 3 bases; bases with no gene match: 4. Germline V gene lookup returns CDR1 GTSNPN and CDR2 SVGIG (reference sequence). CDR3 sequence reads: CAWRTGTSGYEQYF. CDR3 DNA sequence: TGTGCCTGGAGGACCGGGACTAGCGGCTACGAGCAGTACTTC. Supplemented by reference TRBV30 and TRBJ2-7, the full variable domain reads SQTIHQWPATLVQPVGSPLSLECTVEGTSNPNLYWYRQAAGRGLQLLFYSVGIGQISSEVPQNLSASRPQDRQFILSSKKLLLSDSGFYLCAWRTGTSGYEQYFGPGTRLTVT.

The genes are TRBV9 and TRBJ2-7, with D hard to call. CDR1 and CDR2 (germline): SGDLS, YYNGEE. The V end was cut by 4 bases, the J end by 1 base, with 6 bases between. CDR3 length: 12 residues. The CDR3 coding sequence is TGTGCCAGCAGCTCTCTTTCCTACGAGCAGTACTTC. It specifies CASSSLSYEQYF.

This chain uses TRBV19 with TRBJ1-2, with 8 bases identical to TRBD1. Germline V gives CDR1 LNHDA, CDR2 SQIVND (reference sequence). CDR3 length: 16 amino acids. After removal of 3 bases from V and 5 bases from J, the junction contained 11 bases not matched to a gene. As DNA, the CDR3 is TGTGCCAGTAGTATCACCGGGACAGGAGAATTTTATGGCTACACCTTC. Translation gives CASSITGTGEFYGYTF.

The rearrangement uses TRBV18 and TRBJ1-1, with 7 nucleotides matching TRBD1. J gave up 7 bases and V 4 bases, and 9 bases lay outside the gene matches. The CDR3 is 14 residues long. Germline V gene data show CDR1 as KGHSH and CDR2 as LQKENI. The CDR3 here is CASSLETGQGEAFF. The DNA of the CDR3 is TGTGCCAGCTCACTAGAGACAGGGCAGGGTGAAGCTTTCTTT.

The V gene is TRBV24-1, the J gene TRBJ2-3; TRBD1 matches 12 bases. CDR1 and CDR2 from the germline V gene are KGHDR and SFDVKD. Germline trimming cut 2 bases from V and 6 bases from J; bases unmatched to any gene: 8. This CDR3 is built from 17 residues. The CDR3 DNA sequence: TGTGCCACCAGTGATTGGGGACAGGGGGCCGCAGGGGATACGCAGTATTTT. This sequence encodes CATSDWGQGAAGDTQYF.

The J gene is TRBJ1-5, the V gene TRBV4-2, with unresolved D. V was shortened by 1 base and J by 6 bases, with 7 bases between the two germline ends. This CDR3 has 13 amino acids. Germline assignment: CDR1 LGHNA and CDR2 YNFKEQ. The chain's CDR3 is CASSQGAVQPQHF. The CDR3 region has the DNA TGTGCCAGCAGCCAAGGGGCTGTTCAGCCCCAGCATTTT.

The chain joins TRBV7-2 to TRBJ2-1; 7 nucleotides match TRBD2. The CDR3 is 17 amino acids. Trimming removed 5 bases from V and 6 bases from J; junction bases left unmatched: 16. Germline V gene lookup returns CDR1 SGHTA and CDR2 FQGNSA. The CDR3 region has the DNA TGTGCCAGCAGCCCATCGCCCCGGGCTAGCGGTACCAATGAGCAGTTCTTC. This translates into CASSPSPRASGTNEQFF.

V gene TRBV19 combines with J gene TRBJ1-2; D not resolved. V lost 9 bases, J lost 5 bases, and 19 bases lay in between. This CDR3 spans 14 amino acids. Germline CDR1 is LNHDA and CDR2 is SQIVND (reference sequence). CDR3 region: CASNYPGGAYGYTF. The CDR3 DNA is TGTGCCAGCAATTATCCGGGAGGAGCGTATGGCTACACCTTC. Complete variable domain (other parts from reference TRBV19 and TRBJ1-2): DGGITQSPKYLFRKEGQNVTLSCEQNLNHDAMYWYRQDPGQGLRLIYYSQIVNDFQKGDIAEGYSVSREKKESFPLTVTSAQKNPTAFYLCASNYPGGAYGYTFGSGTRLTVV.

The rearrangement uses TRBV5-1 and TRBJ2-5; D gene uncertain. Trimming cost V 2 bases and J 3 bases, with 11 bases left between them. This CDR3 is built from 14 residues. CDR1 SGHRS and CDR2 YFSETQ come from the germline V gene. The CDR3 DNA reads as TGCGCCAGCAGCTTTGGGCAGCCTGAAGAGACCCAGTACTTC. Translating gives CASSFGQPEETQYF.